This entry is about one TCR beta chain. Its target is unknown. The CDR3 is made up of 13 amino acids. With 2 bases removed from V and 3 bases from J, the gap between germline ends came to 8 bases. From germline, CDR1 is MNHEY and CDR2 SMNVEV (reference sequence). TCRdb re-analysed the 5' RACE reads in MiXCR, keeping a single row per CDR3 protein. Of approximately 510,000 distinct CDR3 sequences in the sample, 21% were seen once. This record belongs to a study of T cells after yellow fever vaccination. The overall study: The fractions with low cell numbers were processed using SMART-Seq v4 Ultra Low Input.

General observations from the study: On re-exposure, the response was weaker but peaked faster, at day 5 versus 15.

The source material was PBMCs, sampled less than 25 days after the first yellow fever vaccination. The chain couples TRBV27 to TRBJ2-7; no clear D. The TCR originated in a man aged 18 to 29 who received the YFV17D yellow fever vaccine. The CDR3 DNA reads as TGTGCCAGCAGTTTAGCCTCGGGCTACGAGCAGTACTTC. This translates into CASSLASGYEQYF.